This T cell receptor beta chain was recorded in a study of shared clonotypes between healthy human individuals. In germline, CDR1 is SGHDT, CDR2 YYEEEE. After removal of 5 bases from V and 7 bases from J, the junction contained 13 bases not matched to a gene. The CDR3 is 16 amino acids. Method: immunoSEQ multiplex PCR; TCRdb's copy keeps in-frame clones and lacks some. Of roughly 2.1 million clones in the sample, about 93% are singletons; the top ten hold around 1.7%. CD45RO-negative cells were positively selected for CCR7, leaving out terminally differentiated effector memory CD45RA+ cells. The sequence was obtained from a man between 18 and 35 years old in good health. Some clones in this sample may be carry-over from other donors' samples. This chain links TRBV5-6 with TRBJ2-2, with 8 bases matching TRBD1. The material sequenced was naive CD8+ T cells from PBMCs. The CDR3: CASSGQGREKIGELFF. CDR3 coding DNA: TGTGCCAGCAGTGGACAGGGACGAGAGAAGATCGGGGAGCTGTTTTTT.